The next 6 T cell receptor beta chains were all read from a single sample in a study of blood T cell repertoires in COVID-19. Profiled with immunoSEQ multiplex PCR; TCRdb holds only in-frame clones, not every one. The sample shows around 250,000 clones, 75% to 90% of them seen only once. The sample taken for sequencing was PBMCs or T cells enriched from blood (not recorded which). The receptors come from a woman in her thirties who had recovered from COVID-19.

V usage is TRBV7-2 and J usage is TRBJ2-3; tentative D call: TRBD2 (5 bases). Looked up from germline, CDR1 is SGHTA and CDR2 is FQGNSA. Trimming removed 2 bases from V and 5 bases from J, with 14 bases in between. The CDR3 runs to 15 residues. This chain's CDR3 is CASSLSRAQQDTQYF. Here the CDR3 DNA reads TGTGCCAGCAGCTTATCGCGGGCCCAGCAAGATACGCAGTATTTT. Full variable domain (rest looked up from reference TRBV7-2 and TRBJ2-3): GAGVSQSPSNKVTEKGKDVELRCDPISGHTALYWYRQSLGQGLEFLIYFQGNSAPDKSGLPSDRFSAERTGGSVSTLTIQRTQQEDSAVYLCASSLSRAQQDTQYFGPGTRLTVL.

V is TRBV12-3 or TRBV12-4 and J is TRBJ2-4, with no clear D. The CDR3 has 13 residues. V lost 0 bases and J 7 bases, leaving 7 bases between the germline ends. The CDR3 sequence: CASSLAGRNIQYF. The DNA for the CDR3 is TGTGCCAGCAGTTTAGCCGGCAGGAACATTCAGTACTTC.

The rearrangement uses TRBV10-3 and TRBJ2-7; D gene uncertain. The V gene's germline CDR1 is ENHRY and CDR2 SYGVKD. V dropped 6 bases and J dropped 4 bases, with 10 bases sitting between them. The length of the CDR3 is 12 residues. The CDR3 DNA follows: TGTGCCATCAGCTTCACTCGGTACGAGCAGTACTTC. Protein: CAISFTRYEQYF.

This chain uses TRBV28 with TRBJ2-1, with TRBD1 matching over 7 bases. The ends lost 6 bases at V and 6 bases at J; junction bases unmatched: 5. Germline-derived CDR1 and CDR2 are MDHEN and SYDVKM. This CDR3 comprises 13 residues. The CDR3 DNA is TGTGCCAGCAGCTCGGGACAGATCAATGAGCAGTTCTTC. Translating gives CASSSGQINEQFF. The variable domain in full, completed from reference TRBV28 and TRBJ2-1, reads DVKVTQSSRYLVKRTGEKVFLECVQDMDHENMFWYRQDPGLGLRLIYFSYDVKMKEKGDIPEGYSVSREKKERFSLILESASTNQTSMYLCASSSGQINEQFFGPGTRLTVL.

The CDR3, as DNA: TGTGCCAGCAGCCTGGGACAGGGTCTTTCTGGGGCCAACGTCCTGACTTTC. Translating it yields CASSLGQGLSGANVLTF. The chain links TRBV5-5 to TRBJ2-6; TRBD1 aligns across 9 bases. The CDR3 is made up of 17 amino acids. CDR1 and CDR2 (germline): SGHKS, YYEKEE (reference sequence). V shed 4 bases, J shed 1 base, and the junction held 6 bases outside the gene matches. The full variable domain, with the rest looked up from reference TRBV5-5 and TRBJ2-6, is DAGVTQSPTHLIKTRGQQVTLRCSPISGHKSVSWYQQVLGQGPQFIFQYYEKEERGRGNFPDRFSARQFPNYSSELNVNALLLGDSALYLCASSLGQGLSGANVLTFGAGSRLTVL.

The chain carries TRBV6-2 or TRBV6-3 and TRBJ1-5; a possible D gene is TRBD1 (5 bases). V lost 2 bases to trimming and J lost 4 bases, with 12 bases between them. CDR1 MNHEY and CDR2 SVGEGT come from the germline V gene. This CDR3 is built from 15 residues. CDR3 residues: CASSYGVRGNQPQHF. DNA for the CDR3: TGTGCCAGCAGTTACGGGGTAAGGGGTAATCAGCCCCAGCATTTT.